One sample yielded the 8 T cell receptor beta chains listed below, sequenced in a study of response to subunit inactivated influenza vaccine. TCRdb analysed the RT-PCR reads with MiXCR anew, one entry per CDR3 protein. The data contain about 520,000 distinct CDR3 sequences, about 25% of them singletons. Source: CD4+ T cells sorted from PBMCs, taken 5 to 6 days after vaccination. The origin of the receptors is a man aged 45-60 years who received an inactivated influenza vaccine.

This clonotype appeared a few times. The V and J genes are TRBV7-9 and TRBJ1-1; perhaps TRBD1 as D (5 bases). From germline, CDR1 is SEHNR and CDR2 FQNEAQ (reference sequence). The CDR3 covers 15 residues. Trimming pared 4 bases from V and 5 bases from J, leaving 17 bases between. Here the CDR3 DNA reads TGTGCCAGCAGCTCTAAAGGGACCTATGGGACTGAAGCTTTCTTT. This codes for CASSSKGTYGTEAFF.

This clonotype was observed at least ten times. The gene calls are TRBV12-3 or TRBV12-4 and TRBJ2-7; 9 bases map to TRBD2. V gave up 2 bases and J gave up 2 bases; unmatched junction bases: 1. CDR3 length: 14 amino acids. In DNA form, the CDR3 reads TGTGCCAGCAGTTTAAGCGGGGGGACCTACGAGCAGTACTTC. It encodes CASSLSGGTYEQYF.

This clonotype turned up a few times. This chain connects TRBV29-1 to TRBJ2-3, with unresolved D. CDR1 and CDR2 (germline): SQVTM, ANQGSEA. The CDR3 has 14 amino acids. V lost 3 bases and J lost 5, with 15 bases in between. CDR3 DNA sequence: TGCAGCGTTGAGTGGTTCAACCCTGGAGATACGCAGTATTTT. Protein: CSVEWFNPGDTQYF.

The sample holds a few counts of this clonotype. The chain links TRBV29-1 to TRBJ2-5, with D unclear. Trimming removed 7 bases at V and 0 bases at J, with 9 bases between. The CDR3 runs to 12 residues. Germline V gene lookup returns CDR1 SQVTM and CDR2 ANQGSEA. This CDR3 is CSGVGYQETQYF. The CDR3 DNA follows: TGCAGCGGAGTAGGGTACCAAGAGACCCAGTACTTC.

The chain combines TRBV5-1 with TRBJ2-5, with 10 nucleotides matching TRBD2. Per the germline V gene, CDR1 is SGHRS and CDR2 is YFSETQ. V lost 0 bases, J lost 3 bases, and 8 bases stayed unmatched. The CDR3 contains 17 residues. The CDR3 DNA is TGCGCCAGCAGCTTGGCTACTAGCGGGAAGTACAAAGAGACCCAGTACTTC. Residues: CASSLATSGKYKETQYF.

The chain has TRBV29-1 and TRBJ2-2, with TRBD1 matching over 7 bases. The length of the CDR3 is 14 residues. Germline-derived CDR1 and CDR2 are SQVTM and ANQGSEA. V lost 7 bases and J lost 2; bases outside the gene matches: 7. The CDR3 sequence: CSARQGGNTGELFF. DNA for the CDR3: TGCAGCGCTCGACAGGGCGGCAACACCGGGGAGCTGTTTTTT.

The chain employs TRBV5-1 and TRBJ1-2; 8 positions agree with TRBD1. After removal of 6 bases from V and 4 bases from J, the junction contained 8 bases not matched to a gene. CDR3 length: 14 residues. The germline V gene has CDR1 SGHRS and CDR2 YFSETQ. The CDR3 loop reads CASKEVGQAYGYTF. Written as DNA, the CDR3 is TGCGCCAGCAAGGAGGTGGGACAGGCCTATGGCTACACCTTC.

This chain connects TRBV20-1 to TRBJ2-3; 7 nucleotides line up with TRBD1. Germline V lookup: CDR1 DFQATT, CDR2 SNEGSKA (reference sequence). This CDR3 contains 15 residues. J lost 1 base, V lost 4 bases, and 8 bases had no gene match. CDR3 sequence (DNA): TGCAGTGCTACCAGGGGGTTCCTAGGCACAGATACGCAGTATTTT. Translation gives CSATRGFLGTDTQYF.